The 31 T cell receptor beta chains reported below all come from one sample, sequenced in a study of T cell repertoires in cytomegalovirus infection (dated by TCRdb to 2018 to 2020). Sequenced using an Illumina HiSeq 1500. The raw public data were reprocessed by TCRdb itself: fastp quality trimming at Q25, MiXCR clonotype calling, in-frame beta chains only. When rows share a CDR3 protein, they turn into one entry using the most common DNA and genes. For this sample the table gives about 180,000 distinct CDR3 sequences, of which roughly a sixth were detected only once. Jointly, the top ten make up 20% to 25% of the sample. Material: CD8+ T cells from PBMCs. The receptors originated from a human donor in good health (CMV status not recorded). Some clones in this sample may be carry-over from other donors' samples.

The sample holds a few counts of this clonotype. The V call is TRBV12-3 or TRBV12-4, the J call TRBJ2-7, with D maybe TRBD1 (5 bases). CDR3 size: 15 residues. Trimming stripped 3 bases from V and 2 bases from J, with 14 bases between. The CDR3 region is CASSFTGHPTYEQYF. The CDR3, as DNA: TGTGCCAGCAGTTTCACAGGACACCCCACCTACGAGCAGTACTTC.

The chain recombines TRBV7-9 with TRBJ1-1, with D possibly being TRBD1 (6 bases). The CDR3 length is 16 residues. Trimming cost V 5 bases and J 3 bases, with 19 bases left between them. Germline-derived CDR1 and CDR2 are SEHNR and FQNEAQ (reference sequence). The CDR3 sequence: CASSPGAGGAYTEAFF. CDR3 DNA sequence: TGTGCCAGCAGCCCGGGTGCGGGGGGCGCGTACACTGAAGCTTTCTTT.

This clonotype was recorded at least ten times. This chain connects TRBV7-8 to TRBJ2-7; maybe TRBD1 (5 bases). V was trimmed by 5 bases and J by 5 bases, leaving 13 bases between them. Germline V gene lookup returns CDR1 SGHVS and CDR2 FQNEAQ. This CDR3 comprises 13 residues. This CDR3 reads CASSPNPGNEQYF. The CDR3 DNA is TGTGCCAGCAGCCCCAACCCAGGGAACGAGCAGTACTTC.

The genes are TRBV20-1 and TRBJ2-7; 9 positions match TRBD1. V gave up 6 bases and J gave up 1 base; unmatched junction bases: 13. This CDR3 comprises 16 residues. The V gene's germline CDR1 is DFQATT and CDR2 SNEGSKA (reference sequence). This chain's CDR3 is CSAPLTHRGQSYEQYF. The CDR3 DNA sequence: TGCAGTGCCCCGCTTACCCACAGGGGGCAATCCTACGAGCAGTACTTC.

This chain's CDR3 is CASSLDPGAEAFF. In DNA, the CDR3 is TGTGCCAGCAGCCTCGACCCTGGGGCTGAAGCTTTCTTT. The V gene is TRBV14, the J gene TRBJ1-1, with D unclear. Trimming stripped 4 bases from V and 6 bases from J, with 12 bases between. Per the germline V gene, CDR1 is SGHDN and CDR2 is FVKESK. The CDR3 totals 13 residues.

The rearrangement uses TRBV6-2 or TRBV6-3 and TRBJ2-6; D remains ambiguous. The V end was cut by 2 bases, the J end by 1 base, with 12 bases between. This CDR3 comprises 17 residues. The germline CDR1 and CDR2 sequences are MNHEY and SVGEGT. This CDR3 reads CASSYEGIQSGANVLTF. The DNA for the CDR3 is TGTGCCAGCAGTTACGAAGGGATCCAATCTGGGGCCAACGTCCTGACTTTC.

This sequence joins TRBV12-3 or TRBV12-4 and TRBJ1-5; D gene uncertain. The CDR3 loop spans 13 amino acids. Trimming left V 3 bases short and J 4 bases short, with 7 bases between. In nucleotides, the CDR3 is TGTGCCAGCAGTTTTTCAGGAAATCAGCCCCAGCATTTT. Amino acid sequence: CASSFSGNQPQHF.

This clonotype appeared many times. J is TRBJ2-7 and V is TRBV7-9; no definite D call. The CDR3 totals 12 residues. Trimming stripped 5 bases from V and 3 bases from J, with 8 bases between. Germline V gives CDR1 SEHNR, CDR2 FQNEAQ (reference sequence). The CDR3 DNA follows: TGTGCCAGCAGCCCCCGGGTCTACGAGCAGTACTTC. Translating gives CASSPRVYEQYF.

This clonotype was detected a few times. V is TRBV6-6 and J is TRBJ2-3; 9 nucleotides line up with TRBD1. CDR1 and CDR2 (germline): MNHNY, SVGAGI (reference sequence). The ends lost 2 bases at V and 3 bases at J; junction bases unmatched: 12. The CDR3 length is 18 residues. DNA of the CDR3: TGTGCCAGCAGTTACACCCTGCTGACAGGACAGGGGACAGATACGCAGTATTTT. Translating gives CASSYTLLTGQGTDTQYF.

This clonotype has just a few counts. The rearrangement joins TRBV7-8 to TRBJ1-1, with a possible D match to TRBD1 (6 bases). V was clipped by 1 base and J by 6 bases, with 18 bases between them. The germline gives CDR1 SGHVS, CDR2 FQNEAQ. The CDR3 totals 16 residues. CDR3 amino acids: CASSLEVWGAGAEAFF. CDR3 DNA sequence: TGTGCCAGCAGCTTAGAGGTGTGGGGGGCAGGCGCTGAAGCTTTCTTT.

There are a few counts of this clonotype. CDR3 DNA: TGTGCCAGCAGTTTAGTGGGAACAACTAATGAAAAACTGTTTTTT. As protein: CASSLVGTTNEKLFF. The chain recombines TRBV12-3 or TRBV12-4 with TRBJ1-4; D call uncertain. With 1 base removed from V and 0 bases from J, the gap between germline ends came to 6 bases. This CDR3 has 15 amino acids.

This sequence joins TRBV28 and TRBJ1-1; D is unclear. CDR1 is MDHEN, CDR2 SYDVKM, per germline. The CDR3 totals 13 residues. V dropped 6 bases and J dropped 5 bases, with 13 bases sitting between them. The CDR3 DNA reads TGTGCCAGCAGACTGCAAGTTGGGACTGAAGCTTTCTTT. As protein: CASRLQVGTEAFF.

The V call is TRBV7-2, the J call TRBJ2-7, with 7 bases aligning to TRBD2. The V segment lost 6 bases and the J segment 5 bases; nucleotides outside the gene matches: 13. This CDR3 contains 15 residues. Germline V CDR1 and CDR2: SGHTA, FQGNSA. CDR3 residues: CASRWGGGGIDEQYF. The CDR3 DNA sequence: TGTGCCAGCAGGTGGGGAGGCGGGGGTATTGACGAGCAGTACTTC. The whole variable domain, filled in from reference TRBV7-2 and TRBJ2-7, reads GAGVSQSPSNKVTEKGKDVELRCDPISGHTALYWYRQSLGQGLEFLIYFQGNSAPDKSGLPSDRFSAERTGGSVSTLTIQRTQQEDSAVYLCASRWGGGGIDEQYFGPGTRLTVT.

The chain has TRBV7-2 and TRBJ1-5; D unresolved. This CDR3 spans 16 amino acids. Trimming pared 0 bases from V and 0 bases from J, leaving 9 bases between. Germline V gene lookup returns CDR1 SGHTA and CDR2 FQGNSA. The chain's CDR3 is CASSLAVSASNQPQHF. The CDR3 nucleotides are TGTGCCAGCAGCTTAGCGGTGAGCGCTAGCAATCAGCCCCAGCATTTT.

This clonotype has just a few counts. The chain is built from TRBV2 and TRBJ1-1; D gene unclear. The ends were cut back, 7 bases at V and 4 bases at J, with 19 bases in the middle. Germline CDR1 and CDR2: SNHLY and FYNNEI. This CDR3 contains 15 residues. CDR3 sequence reads: CASIFIPGRSTEAFF. The CDR3 DNA sequence: TGTGCCAGCATCTTCATCCCGGGGAGGAGCACTGAAGCTTTCTTT.

The table lists this clonotype with a few counts. This chain uses TRBV7-2 with TRBJ1-2; the match to TRBD1 covers 7 bases. Germline V gives CDR1 SGHTA, CDR2 FQGNSA. With 4 bases clipped from V and 4 bases from J, the junction kept 3 bases outside the gene matches. The CDR3 has 13 amino acids. DNA for the CDR3: TGTGCCAGCAGCTCGGGACAGCCCTATGGCTACACCTTC. Protein product: CASSSGQPYGYTF.

This clonotype was seen a few times. J is TRBJ2-1 and V is TRBV7-6; 10 bases align to TRBD1. The V and J ends lost 1 base and 4 bases, in that order; junction bases with no gene match: 1. This CDR3 region has 15 residues. CDR1 and CDR2 (germline): SGHVS, FNYEAQ. The DNA for the CDR3 is TGTGCCAGCAGCTTAGGGGACAGGGGATACAATGAGCAGTTCTTC. Protein sequence: CASSLGDRGYNEQFF.

The DNA for the CDR3 is TGTGCCAGCAGCCCGTCTTTGGGTAACACTGAAGCTTTCTTT. It encodes CASSPSLGNTEAFF. The chain links TRBV7-8 to TRBJ1-1; D uncertain. Germline V lookup: CDR1 SGHVS, CDR2 FQNEAQ. The V end was cut by 5 bases, the J end by 2 bases, with 12 bases between. This CDR3 region has 14 residues.

CDR3 residues: CASIRRELRDRFYEQYF. The CDR3 DNA reads as TGTGCCAGCATAAGAAGGGAGCTCCGGGACAGGTTCTACGAGCAGTACTTC. This chain links TRBV6-2 or TRBV6-3 with TRBJ2-7, with TRBD1 matching 8 bases. The V and J ends lost 7 bases and 3 bases, in that order; junction bases with no gene match: 17. Germline CDR1 and CDR2: MNHEY and SVGEGT. The CDR3 is made up of 17 amino acids.

The gene calls are TRBV11-2 and TRBJ1-1; perhaps TRBD1 as D (5 bases). Germline V gene lookup returns CDR1 SGHAT and CDR2 FQNNGV. V lost 2 bases and J lost 1, with 14 bases in between. CDR3 size: 16 residues. The CDR3: CASSLSRLGPNTEAFF. Written as DNA, the CDR3 is TGTGCCAGCAGCTTAAGTCGCTTGGGGCCGAACACTGAAGCTTTCTTT.

In this sample, this clonotype turned up a few times. CDR3 nucleotide sequence: TGTGCCAGCATCCCCCACGGGGGCCAGGCTTTCTTT. This sequence encodes CASIPHGGQAFF. The V call is TRBV6-2 or TRBV6-3, the J call TRBJ1-1; the D gene is possibly TRBD1 (6 bases). V shed 7 bases and J shed 11 bases, with 17 bases lying between them. The CDR3 runs to 12 residues. Looked up from germline, CDR1 is MNHEY and CDR2 is SVGEGT.

The rearrangement links TRBV19 to TRBJ1-1; D call uncertain. Germline assignment: CDR1 LNHDA and CDR2 SQIVND (reference sequence). Trimming stripped 0 bases from V and 1 base from J, with 15 bases between. The CDR3 totals 17 residues. CDR3 amino acids: CASSIDPSSATNTEAFF. The CDR3, as DNA: TGTGCCAGTAGTATAGATCCCTCATCGGCCACGAACACTGAAGCTTTCTTT.

This clonotype was picked up a small number of times. For the CDR3, the DNA is TGCAGTGCACCGCGGGGTGGGCGACTCTACGAGCAGTACTTC. It encodes CSAPRGGRLYEQYF. This chain uses TRBV20-1 with TRBJ2-7; D possibly corresponds to TRBD2 (6 bases). Trimming took off 6 bases at V and 3 bases at J, with 18 bases between the two ends. CDR3 size: 14 residues. Germline CDR1 DFQATT, CDR2 SNEGSKA (reference sequence).

This clonotype was detected many times. This sequence joins TRBV28 and TRBJ2-7; 10 nucleotides align to TRBD2. The CDR3 is 16 amino acids. CDR1 is MDHEN and CDR2 is SYDVKM in the germline V gene. V trimming: 1 base; J trimming: 4 bases; junction bases outside the gene matches: 7. CDR3 loop: CASSLSLAGDGYEQYF. In DNA form, the CDR3 reads TGTGCCAGCAGTTTATCTCTAGCGGGGGATGGTTACGAGCAGTACTTC. The whole variable domain, remainder taken from reference TRBV28 and TRBJ2-7, is DVKVTQSSRYLVKRTGEKVFLECVQDMDHENMFWYRQDPGLGLRLIYFSYDVKMKEKGDIPEGYSVSREKKERFSLILESASTNQTSMYLCASSLSLAGDGYEQYFGPGTRLTVT.

A few counts support this clonotype. The chain links TRBV28 to TRBJ2-7, with 8 bases identical to TRBD1. Germline CDR1 is MDHEN and CDR2 is SYDVKM. The CDR3 contains 14 residues. The junction had 9 bases not matched to a gene; V was cut back by 6 bases and J by 5 bases. The chain's CDR3 is CASSPDRAGDEQYF. The CDR3 nucleotides are TGTGCCAGCAGCCCGGACAGGGCAGGGGACGAGCAGTACTTC.

The V and J genes are TRBV7-9 and TRBJ1-1, with no clear D. The V gene lost 1 base and the J gene lost 1 base, with 10 bases spanning the gap. The CDR3 has 15 residues. Germline CDR1 is SEHNR and CDR2 is FQNEAQ (reference sequence). The CDR3 reads CASSLGRWSNTEAFF. The DNA for the CDR3 is TGTGCCAGCAGCTTAGGCAGATGGTCGAACACTGAAGCTTTCTTT.

The chain is built from TRBV6-2 or TRBV6-3 and TRBJ2-7, with 8 bases fitting TRBD1. Germline CDR1 and CDR2: MNHEY and SVGEGT. After removal of 5 bases from V and 0 bases from J, the junction contained 6 bases not matched to a gene. CDR3 length: 15 residues. CDR3 sequence: CASSATGVDSYEQYF. CDR3 coding DNA: TGTGCCAGCAGTGCGACAGGGGTGGACTCCTACGAGCAGTACTTC.

V gene TRBV6-5 combines with J gene TRBJ2-7; perhaps D is TRBD1 or TRBD2 (7 bases each). V gave up 2 bases and J gave up 4 bases, with 21 bases separating them. CDR3 length: 17 amino acids. The germline CDR1 and CDR2 sequences are MNHEY and SVGAGI. The CDR3 sequence: CASSYLNPGGGWYEQYF. The CDR3 DNA follows: TGTGCCAGCAGTTACCTAAATCCAGGGGGAGGGTGGTACGAGCAGTACTTC.

The gene calls are TRBV4-1 and TRBJ2-1, with 9 bases lining up with TRBD1. Trimming cost V 0 bases and J 7 bases; bases outside gene matches: 1. The germline V gene has CDR1 MGHRA and CDR2 YSYEKL. This CDR3 has 14 amino acids. CDR3 in DNA: TGCGCCAGCAGCCAAGATGGACAGGGGAATGAGCAGTTCTTC. Protein product: CASSQDGQGNEQFF.

CDR3 in amino acids: CASSLWLAGGRENEQFF. CDR3 sequence (DNA): TGTGCCAGCAGCTTATGGCTAGCGGGGGGTCGCGAAAATGAGCAGTTCTTC. The chain carries TRBV7-8 and TRBJ2-1; 11 bases map to TRBD2. CDR1 is SGHVS, CDR2 FQNEAQ, per germline. The CDR3 length is 17 residues. Unmatched junction bases numbered 10, after V lost 2 bases and J lost 7 bases.

V and J are TRBV7-8 and TRBJ2-4, with TRBD1 matching 8 bases. Germline-derived CDR1 and CDR2 are SGHVS and FQNEAQ. With V trimmed by 6 bases and J by 0 bases, 4 bases remained unmatched. The CDR3 extends over 15 amino acids. The CDR3 nucleotides are TGTGCCAGCAGTGACAGGGGCTTAGCCAAAAACATTCAGTACTTC. Its translation is CASSDRGLAKNIQYF.